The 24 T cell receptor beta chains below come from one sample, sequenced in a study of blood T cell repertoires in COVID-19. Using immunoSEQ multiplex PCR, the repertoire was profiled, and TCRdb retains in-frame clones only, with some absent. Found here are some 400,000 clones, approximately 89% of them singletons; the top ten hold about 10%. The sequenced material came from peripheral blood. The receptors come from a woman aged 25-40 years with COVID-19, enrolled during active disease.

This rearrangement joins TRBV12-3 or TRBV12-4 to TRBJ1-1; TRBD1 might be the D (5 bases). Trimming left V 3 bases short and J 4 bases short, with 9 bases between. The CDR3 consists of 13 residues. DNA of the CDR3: TGTGCCAGCAGTTTCAGGGTCGGCACTGAAGCTTTCTTT. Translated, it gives CASSFRVGTEAFF.

The CDR3 coding sequence is TGTGCCAGCAGCGCAGGACAGGGAGCCGCAGATACGCAGTATTTT. Encoded protein: CASSAGQGAADTQYF. The chain couples TRBV7-9 to TRBJ2-3; 8 bases line up with TRBD1. This CDR3 comprises 15 residues. The V gene end was trimmed by 5 bases and the J gene end by 4 bases; junction bases not matched to a gene: 8. CDR1 is SEHNR and CDR2 is FQNEAQ in the germline V gene (reference sequence).

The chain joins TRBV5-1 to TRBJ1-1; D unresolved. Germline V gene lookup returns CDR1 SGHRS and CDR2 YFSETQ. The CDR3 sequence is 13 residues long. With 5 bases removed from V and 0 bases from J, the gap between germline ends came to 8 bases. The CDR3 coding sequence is TGCGCCAGCAGGGAGGGAATGAACACTGAAGCTTTCTTT. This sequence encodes CASREGMNTEAFF.

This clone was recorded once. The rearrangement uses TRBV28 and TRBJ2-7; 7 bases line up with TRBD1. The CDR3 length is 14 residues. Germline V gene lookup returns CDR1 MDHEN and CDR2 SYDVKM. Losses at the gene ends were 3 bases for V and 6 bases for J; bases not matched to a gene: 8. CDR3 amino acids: CASSFGRGLAEQYF. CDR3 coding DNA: TGTGCCAGCAGTTTTGGCAGGGGGTTAGCCGAGCAGTACTTC.

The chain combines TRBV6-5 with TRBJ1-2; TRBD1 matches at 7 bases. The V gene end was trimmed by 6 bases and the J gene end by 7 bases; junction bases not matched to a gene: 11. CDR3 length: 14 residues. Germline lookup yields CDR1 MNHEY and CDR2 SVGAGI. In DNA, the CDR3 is TGTGCCAGCAGACCCACAGGGGAGTTAGCTGGCTACACCTTC. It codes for CASRPTGELAGYTF.

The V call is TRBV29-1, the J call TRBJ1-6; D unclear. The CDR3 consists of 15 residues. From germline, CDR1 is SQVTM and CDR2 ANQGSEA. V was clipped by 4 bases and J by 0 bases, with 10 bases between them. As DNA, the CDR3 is TGCAGCGTTGTCTGGAGGAGCTCCTATAATTCACCCCTCCACTTT. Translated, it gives CSVVWRSSYNSPLHF.

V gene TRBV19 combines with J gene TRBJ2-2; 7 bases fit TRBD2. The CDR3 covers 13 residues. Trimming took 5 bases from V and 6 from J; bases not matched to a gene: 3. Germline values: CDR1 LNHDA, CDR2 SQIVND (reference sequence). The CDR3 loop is CASSERGAGELFF. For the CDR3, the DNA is TGTGCCAGTAGTGAGCGGGGCGCCGGGGAGCTGTTTTTT. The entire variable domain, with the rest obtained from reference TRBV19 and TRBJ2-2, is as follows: DGGITQSPKYLFRKEGQNVTLSCEQNLNHDAMYWYRQDPGQGLRLIYYSQIVNDFQKGDIAEGYSVSREKKESFPLTVTSAQKNPTAFYLCASSERGAGELFFGEGSRLTVL.

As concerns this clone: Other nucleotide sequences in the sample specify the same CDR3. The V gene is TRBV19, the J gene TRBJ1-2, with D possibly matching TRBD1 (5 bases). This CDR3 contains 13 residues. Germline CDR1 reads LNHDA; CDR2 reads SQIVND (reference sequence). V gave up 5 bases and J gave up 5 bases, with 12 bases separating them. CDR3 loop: CASSPGTGYGYTF. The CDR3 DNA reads TGTGCCAGTAGTCCCGGGACTGGATATGGCTACACCTTC.

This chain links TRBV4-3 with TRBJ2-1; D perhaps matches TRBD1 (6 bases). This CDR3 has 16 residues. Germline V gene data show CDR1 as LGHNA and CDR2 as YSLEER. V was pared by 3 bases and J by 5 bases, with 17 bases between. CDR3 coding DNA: TGCGCCAGCAGCCAGAGGATACAGGGCTTTCACAATGAGCAGTTCTTC. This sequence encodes CASSQRIQGFHNEQFF.

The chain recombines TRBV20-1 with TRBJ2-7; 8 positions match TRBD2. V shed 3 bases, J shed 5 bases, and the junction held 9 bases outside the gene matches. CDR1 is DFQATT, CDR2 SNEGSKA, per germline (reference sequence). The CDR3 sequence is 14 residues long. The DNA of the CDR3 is TGCAGTGCTAGTGGGACGGGGGGGGTCGACGAGCAGTACTTC. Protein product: CSASGTGGVDEQYF.

In DNA, the CDR3 is TGTGCCAGCAGCTTATTAGGGGGCGGCACTGAAGCTTTCTTT. Translation: CASSLLGGGTEAFF. The gene calls are TRBV11-2 and TRBJ1-1, with 7 bases fitting TRBD1. The CDR3 is made up of 14 amino acids. Per the germline V gene, CDR1 is SGHAT and CDR2 is FQNNGV. The trim removed 2 bases at V and 4 bases at J, leaving 4 bases unmatched.

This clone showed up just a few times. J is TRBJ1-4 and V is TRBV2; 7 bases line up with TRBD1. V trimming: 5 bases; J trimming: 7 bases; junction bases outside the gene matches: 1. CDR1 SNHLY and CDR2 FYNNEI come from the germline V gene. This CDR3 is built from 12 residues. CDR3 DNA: TGTGCCAGCAGTTGGACAGGTGAAAAACTGTTTTTT. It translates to CASSWTGEKLFF.

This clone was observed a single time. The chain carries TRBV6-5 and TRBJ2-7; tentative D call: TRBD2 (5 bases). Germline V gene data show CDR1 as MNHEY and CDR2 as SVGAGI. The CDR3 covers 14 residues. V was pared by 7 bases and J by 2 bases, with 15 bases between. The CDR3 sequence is CASTLRAGPYEQYF. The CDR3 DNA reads TGTGCCAGCACCTTGAGGGCCGGACCCTACGAGCAGTACTTC.

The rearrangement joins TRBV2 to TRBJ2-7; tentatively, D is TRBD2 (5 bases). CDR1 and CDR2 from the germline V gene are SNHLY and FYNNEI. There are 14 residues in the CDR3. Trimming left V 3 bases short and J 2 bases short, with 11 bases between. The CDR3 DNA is TGTGCCAGCAGTGACCAGCGGACTCCCTACGAGCAGTACTTC. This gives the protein CASSDQRTPYEQYF.

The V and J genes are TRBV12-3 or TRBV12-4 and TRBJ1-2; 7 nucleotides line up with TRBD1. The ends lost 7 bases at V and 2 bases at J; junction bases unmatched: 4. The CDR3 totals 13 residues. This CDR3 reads CASKGGQNYGYTF. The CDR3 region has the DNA TGTGCCAGCAAGGGGGGACAGAACTATGGCTACACCTTC.

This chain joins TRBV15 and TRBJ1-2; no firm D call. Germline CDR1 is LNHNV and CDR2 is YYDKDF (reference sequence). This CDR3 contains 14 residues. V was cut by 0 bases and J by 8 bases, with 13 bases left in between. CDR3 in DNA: TGTGCCACCAGCAGAGACAGGAACTTTAGGGGCTACACCTTC. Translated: CATSRDRNFRGYTF.

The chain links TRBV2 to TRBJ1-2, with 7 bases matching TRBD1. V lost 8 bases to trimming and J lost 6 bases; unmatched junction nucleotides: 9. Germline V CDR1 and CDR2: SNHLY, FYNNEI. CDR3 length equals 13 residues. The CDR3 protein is CASGGRGQDGYTF. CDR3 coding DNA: TGTGCCAGCGGAGGAAGGGGGCAGGATGGCTACACCTTC.

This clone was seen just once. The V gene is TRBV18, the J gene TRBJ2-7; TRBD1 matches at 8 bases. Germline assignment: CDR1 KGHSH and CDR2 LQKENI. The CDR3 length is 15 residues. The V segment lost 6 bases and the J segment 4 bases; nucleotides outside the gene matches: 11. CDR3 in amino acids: CASSQFPDRAYEQYF. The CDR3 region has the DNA TGTGCCAGCTCGCAGTTTCCGGACAGGGCATACGAGCAGTACTTC.

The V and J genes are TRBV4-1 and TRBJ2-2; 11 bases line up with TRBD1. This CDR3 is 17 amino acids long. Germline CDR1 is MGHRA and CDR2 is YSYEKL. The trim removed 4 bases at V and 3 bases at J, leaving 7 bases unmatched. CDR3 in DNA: TGCGCCAGCAGCCTCGCCCCGGGACAGGGGGACACCGGGGAGCTGTTTTTT. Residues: CASSLAPGQGDTGELFF.

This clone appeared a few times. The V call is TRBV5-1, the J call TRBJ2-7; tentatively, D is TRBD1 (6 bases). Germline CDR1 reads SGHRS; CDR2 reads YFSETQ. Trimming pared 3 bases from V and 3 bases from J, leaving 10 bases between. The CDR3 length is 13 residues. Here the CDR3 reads CASSYEGGYEQYF. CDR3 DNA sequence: TGCGCCAGCAGCTATGAAGGGGGCTACGAGCAGTACTTC.

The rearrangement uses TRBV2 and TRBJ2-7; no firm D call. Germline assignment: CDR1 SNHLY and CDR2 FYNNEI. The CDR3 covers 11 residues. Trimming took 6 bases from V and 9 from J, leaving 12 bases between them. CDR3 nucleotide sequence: TGTGCCAGCAGGGCTTCAGGCAGGCAGTACTTC. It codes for CASRASGRQYF.

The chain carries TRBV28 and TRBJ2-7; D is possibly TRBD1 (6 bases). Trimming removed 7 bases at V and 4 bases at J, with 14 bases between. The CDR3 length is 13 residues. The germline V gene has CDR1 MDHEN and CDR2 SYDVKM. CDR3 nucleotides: TGTGCCAGCATTGACGGGACATCTTACGAGCAGTACTTC. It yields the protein CASIDGTSYEQYF.

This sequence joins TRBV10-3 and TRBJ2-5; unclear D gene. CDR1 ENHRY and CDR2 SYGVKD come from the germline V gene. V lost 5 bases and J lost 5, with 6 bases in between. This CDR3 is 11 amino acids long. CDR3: CAISSGETQYF. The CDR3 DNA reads TGTGCCATCAGTAGTGGCGAGACCCAGTACTTC.

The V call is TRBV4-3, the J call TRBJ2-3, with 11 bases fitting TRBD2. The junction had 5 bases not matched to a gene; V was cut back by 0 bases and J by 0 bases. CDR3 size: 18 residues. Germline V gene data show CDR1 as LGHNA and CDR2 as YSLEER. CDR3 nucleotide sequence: TGCGCCAGCAGCCAAGATGAGGGACTAGCGGCTAGCACAGATACGCAGTATTTT. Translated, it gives CASSQDEGLAASTDTQYF.